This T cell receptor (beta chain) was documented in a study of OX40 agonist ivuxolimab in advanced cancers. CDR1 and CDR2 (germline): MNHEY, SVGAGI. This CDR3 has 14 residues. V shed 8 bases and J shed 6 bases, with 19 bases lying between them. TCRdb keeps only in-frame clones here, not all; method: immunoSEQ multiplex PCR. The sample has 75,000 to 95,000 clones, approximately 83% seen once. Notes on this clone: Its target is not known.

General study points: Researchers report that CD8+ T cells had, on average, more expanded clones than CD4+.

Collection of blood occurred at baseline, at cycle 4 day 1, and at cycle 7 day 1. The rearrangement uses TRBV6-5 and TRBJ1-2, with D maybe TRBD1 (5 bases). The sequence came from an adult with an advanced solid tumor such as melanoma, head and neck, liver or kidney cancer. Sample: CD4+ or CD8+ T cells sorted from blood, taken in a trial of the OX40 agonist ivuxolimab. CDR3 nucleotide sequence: TGTGCCAGCCTGGGGACGGCGAGGGCGCATGGCTACACCTTC. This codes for CASLGTARAHGYTF.